Below are 18 T cell receptor beta chains sequenced from a single sample in a study of early T cells in non-severe SARS-CoV-2 infection. TCRdb recomputed calls from the 5' RACE reads with MiXCR, one row per CDR3 protein. In the table there are around 71,000 distinct CDR3 sequences, about a tenth of which are singletons. Material: whole blood, obtained at baseline. Receptors were obtained from an adult who was a healthcare worker with PCR-confirmed SARS-CoV-2 infection or an uninfected control (not recorded which).

This clonotype was recorded a few times. V is TRBV5-1 and J is TRBJ2-3; 13 bases fit TRBD2. The CDR3 runs 15 residues. The junction had 5 bases not matched to a gene; V was cut back by 7 bases and J by 3 bases. CDR1 is SGHRS and CDR2 is YFSETQ in the germline V gene. CDR3 in DNA: TGCGCCAGCGGCAGGACTAGCGGGAGTACAGATACGCAGTATTTT. Translated: CASGRTSGSTDTQYF.

The gene calls are TRBV28 and TRBJ2-7; 11 bases are shared with TRBD2. J was trimmed by 1 base and V by 6 bases; bases with no gene match: 17. Germline V gene lookup returns CDR1 MDHEN and CDR2 SYDVKM. The CDR3 has 19 residues. The CDR3 spells CASSRQGIGTSGPSYEQYF. The DNA for the CDR3 is TGTGCCAGCAGCAGACAGGGGATTGGGACTAGCGGCCCTTCCTACGAGCAGTACTTC.

As to this clonotype: This may come from a read error, since a much larger clone is one base off. The chain has TRBV28 and TRBJ2-7; D remains ambiguous. Germline values: CDR1 MDHEN, CDR2 SYDVKM. Deletions cut 2 bases from V and 5 bases from J, with 10 bases between. This CDR3 contains 13 residues. The CDR3 sequence is CASSLMAPHEQYF. The DNA of the CDR3 is TGTGCCAGCAGTTTAATGGCCCCCCACGAGCAGTACTTC.

About this clonotype: This could be a read error, since a much larger clone is one nucleotide away. The CDR3 DNA reads TGTGCCAGCAGCTTGGGCCAGGTTCATACGCAGTATTTT. It codes for CASSLGQVHTQYF. This sequence joins TRBV5-4 and TRBJ2-3; unclear D gene. Germline values: CDR1 SGHNT, CDR2 YYREEE (reference sequence). Trimming shortened V by 0 bases and J by 7 bases, and 9 bases separated the two germline ends. CDR3 length: 13 residues.

This clonotype was recorded at least ten times. V is TRBV2 and J is TRBJ1-2; the D is unclear. Trimming took 3 bases from V and 2 from J, leaving 10 bases between them. From germline, CDR1 is SNHLY and CDR2 FYNNEI. This CDR3 region has 14 residues. CDR3 sequence (DNA): TGTGCCAGCAGTGAGAGGCAGCTAAACTATGGCTACACCTTC. Translation: CASSERQLNYGYTF.

This clonotype was detected many times. The chain uses TRBV6-6 and TRBJ2-4; D gene uncertain. The CDR3 is made up of 13 amino acids. The germline V and J ends were trimmed by 0 bases and 10 bases, with 10 bases remaining between them. Germline lookup yields CDR1 MNHNY and CDR2 SVGAGI (reference sequence). CDR3: CASSYSNPPIQYF. The CDR3 bases are TGTGCCAGCAGTTACTCGAATCCGCCTATTCAGTACTTC.

This clonotype was found a few times. The chain has TRBV7-3 and TRBJ2-7; 9 nucleotides agree with TRBD1. Germline values: CDR1 SGHTA, CDR2 FQGTGA. V was clipped by 4 bases and J by 4 bases; unmatched bases: 2. The CDR3 has 13 amino acids. CDR3 loop: CASSSGTGYEQYF. The CDR3 bases are TGTGCCAGCAGCTCGGGGACAGGGTACGAGCAGTACTTC.

V is TRBV20-1 and J is TRBJ1-1; the D gene is possibly TRBD1 (6 bases). The CDR3 consists of 14 residues. The ends were cut back, 4 bases at V and 1 base at J, with 13 bases in the middle. Germline V lookup: CDR1 DFQATT, CDR2 SNEGSKA (reference sequence). The chain's CDR3 is CSANKPGQNTEAFF. The CDR3 DNA is TGCAGTGCTAACAAACCGGGACAGAACACTGAAGCTTTCTTT.

This clonotype was counted at least ten times. The chain couples TRBV27 to TRBJ1-5; no definite D call. This CDR3 has 13 residues. V shed 8 bases and J shed 5 bases, with 13 bases lying between them. Germline V gene lookup returns CDR1 MNHEY and CDR2 SMNVEV (reference sequence). DNA for the CDR3: TGTGCCAGCCGCGATGATCCCTATCAGCCCCAGCATTTT. Residues: CASRDDPYQPQHF.

Ten or more counts support this clonotype. The chain couples TRBV20-1 to TRBJ1-2; D is perhaps TRBD1 (5 bases). Germline V gene lookup returns CDR1 DFQATT and CDR2 SNEGSKA (reference sequence). This CDR3 spans 13 amino acids. V was cut by 4 bases and J by 4 bases, with 13 bases left in between. The CDR3 sequence: CSATPGRLYGYTF. CDR3 coding DNA: TGCAGTGCTACACCGGGACGGCTCTATGGCTACACCTTC.

This clonotype has a count of ten or more. This sequence joins TRBV18 and TRBJ1-1, with D hard to call. Trimming pared 5 bases from V and 0 bases from J, leaving 10 bases between. Looked up from germline, CDR1 is KGHSH and CDR2 is LQKENI. The CDR3 has 14 amino acids. The CDR3 sequence: CASSTEGVNTEAFF. CDR3 coding DNA: TGTGCCAGCTCAACAGAGGGAGTGAACACTGAAGCTTTCTTT.

This clonotype showed up many times. The chain carries TRBV29-1 and TRBJ1-1; maybe TRBD1 (6 bases). Between the trimmed V and J ends, which lost 5 bases and 5 bases, there was a span of 12 bases. The CDR3 has 12 amino acids. CDR1 and CDR2 from the germline V gene are SQVTM and ANQGSEA. CDR3 DNA: TGCAGCGTTTGGACAGCCGATACTGAAGCTTTCTTT. Translating it yields CSVWTADTEAFF.

V usage is TRBV7-2 and J usage is TRBJ2-7; 12 bases match TRBD2. The germline V gene has CDR1 SGHTA and CDR2 FQGNSA. The CDR3 has 17 amino acids. J lost 2 bases, V lost 1 base, and 6 bases had no gene match. The CDR3 is CASSLVATSGSTYEQYF. CDR3 sequence (DNA): TGTGCCAGCAGCTTAGTGGCGACTAGCGGGAGTACCTACGAGCAGTACTTC. Supplemented by reference TRBV7-2 and TRBJ2-7, the full variable domain reads GAGVSQSPSNKVTEKGKDVELRCDPISGHTALYWYRQSLGQGLEFLIYFQGNSAPDKSGLPSDRFSAERTGGSVSTLTIQRTQQEDSAVYLCASSLVATSGSTYEQYFGPGTRLTVT.

The genes are TRBV4-2 and TRBJ2-1; TRBD2 matches at 13 bases. In germline, CDR1 is LGHNA, CDR2 YNFKEQ. The junction had 11 bases not matched to a gene; V was cut back by 2 bases and J by 4 bases. This CDR3 has 19 residues. The chain's CDR3 is CASSQQTGTSGAGYNEQFF. In DNA form, the CDR3 reads TGTGCCAGCAGCCAACAGACCGGGACTAGCGGGGCGGGGTACAATGAGCAGTTCTTC.

This clonotype was seen many times. The CDR3 bases are TGTGCCAGCAGCGTAGGCAGGGGATCGGATGAGCAGTTCTTC. It specifies CASSVGRGSDEQFF. This chain uses TRBV9 with TRBJ2-1, with D maybe TRBD1 (6 bases). Trimming removed 0 bases from V and 8 bases from J, with 12 bases in between. The V gene's germline CDR1 is SGDLS and CDR2 YYNGEE. The CDR3 covers 14 residues.

This clonotype was seen at least ten times. The chain is built from TRBV2 and TRBJ1-2; unclear D gene. Trimming took off 1 base at V and 8 bases at J, with 2 bases between the two ends. The length of the CDR3 is 10 residues. Germline values: CDR1 SNHLY, CDR2 FYNNEI. CDR3 sequence: CASSEGGYTF. DNA for the CDR3: TGTGCCAGCAGTGAAGGCGGCTACACCTTC. Based on the CDR3 plus reference TRBV2 and TRBJ1-2, the full variable domain is EPEVTQTPSHQVTQMGQEVILRCVPISNHLYFYWYRQILGQKVEFLVSFYNNEISEKSEIFDDQFSVERPDGSNFTLKIRSTKLEDSAMYFCASSEGGYTFGSGTRLTVV.

This clonotype was found many times. The genes are TRBV7-2 and TRBJ2-1; no clear D gene. Germline CDR1 SGHTA, CDR2 FQGNSA. This CDR3 comprises 14 residues. V lost 2 bases and J 3 bases, leaving 8 bases between the germline ends. In nucleotides, the CDR3 is TGTGCCAGCAGCTTATCGAGCAGCTACAATGAGCAGTTCTTC. It codes for CASSLSSSYNEQFF.

This clonotype was seen many times. The CDR3 coding sequence is TGCGCCAGCAGCACTGCTAGCGGGAGCTCCTACAATGAGCAGTTCTTC. Its protein product is CASSTASGSSYNEQFF. The V gene is TRBV4-3, the J gene TRBJ2-1, with TRBD2 matching over 10 bases. V was clipped by 5 bases and J by 0 bases; unmatched bases: 4. The CDR3 runs to 16 residues. Germline CDR1 and CDR2: LGHNA and YSLEER.